This TCR beta chain was observed in a study of blood T cell repertoires in COVID-19. Across the whole study: Whether acute or convalescent, the COVID-19 samples came from the United States, Italy and Spain. PBMCs, B-cell-depleted T cells, or T cells provided the cDNA or gDNA that made up the material.

CDR3 length: 16 residues. Original processing methods: Nucleated cell counts were estimated from reference gene primer amplification. Here immunoSEQ multiplex PCR was the method, and the copy in TCRdb shows in-frame clones only, minus some. Clone size and the V and J calls come from that table; the DNA yielded D and trimming. Here the sample spans some 400,000 clones, roughly 77% being singletons. The sample consisted of peripheral blood. This clonotype was sampled from a human donor with acute or convalescent COVID-19. The donor label of this sample is uncertain. This chain links TRBV21-1 with TRBJ2-3; the table calls TRBD1, which could not be checked here. TRBV21-1 is a pseudogene. The CDR3 protein is CASSHPGQGLADTQYF. CDR3 in DNA: TGTGCCAGCAGCCACCCCGGACAGGGCCTGGCCGATACGCAGTATTTT.